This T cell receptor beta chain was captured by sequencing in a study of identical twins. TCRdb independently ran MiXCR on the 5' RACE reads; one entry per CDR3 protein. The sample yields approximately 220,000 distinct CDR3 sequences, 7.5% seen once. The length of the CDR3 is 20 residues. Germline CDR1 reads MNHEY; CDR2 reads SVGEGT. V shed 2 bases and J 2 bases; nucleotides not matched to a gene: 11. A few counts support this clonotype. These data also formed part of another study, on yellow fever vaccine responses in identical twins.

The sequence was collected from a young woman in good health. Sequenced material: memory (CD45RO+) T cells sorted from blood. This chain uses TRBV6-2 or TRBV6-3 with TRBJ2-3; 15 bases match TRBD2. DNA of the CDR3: TGTGCCAGCAGTTACCCACGGACTAGCGGGAGGGTCCCTGACACAGATACGCAGTATTTT. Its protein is CASSYPRTSGRVPDTDTQYF.